This paragraph reports one TCR beta chain. The data were obtained in a study of blood T cell repertoires in COVID-19. Profiled with immunoSEQ multiplex PCR; TCRdb holds only in-frame clones, not every one. The data hold roughly 280,000 clones, with 85% to 90% observed a single time. The germline V gene encodes CDR1 SEHNR and CDR2 FQNEAQ (reference sequence). There are 15 residues in the CDR3. Trimming stripped 1 base from V and 0 bases from J, with 7 bases between. Sequenced input: PBMCs or T cells enriched from blood (not recorded which). V usage is TRBV7-9 and J usage is TRBJ1-5; D not certain. This TCR was recovered from an older woman who had recovered from COVID-19. CDR3 protein: CASSLDGDSNQPQHF. CDR3 coding DNA: TGTGCCAGCAGCTTAGACGGGGATAGCAATCAGCCCCAGCATTTT.